This T cell receptor (beta chain) was identified during a study of Graves' ophthalmopathy and Graves' hyperthyroidism. CDR1 and CDR2 from the germline V gene are DFQATT and SNEGSKA (reference sequence). This CDR3 contains 17 residues. V trimming: 4 bases; J trimming: 2 bases; junction bases outside the gene matches: 8. Amplified TCR beta CDR3 regions were obtained using RNA transcripts as template. The first round was an RT-PCR with HTBI primers, and the second round was a multiplex PCR. TCRdb independently ran MiXCR on the multiplex PCR reads; one entry per CDR3 protein. In the table there are roughly 13,000 distinct CDR3 sequences, around 50% of which are singletons.

The V and J genes are TRBV20-1 and TRBJ2-1, with 13 bases fitting TRBD2. This TCR came from a woman aged 25-40 years with Graves' ophthalmopathy. The sequencing sample was made of peripheral blood. The CDR3 DNA reads as TGCAGTGCTACCCGGACTAGCGGGAGTGAGGCCTACAATGAGCAGTTCTTC. Its translation: CSATRTSGSEAYNEQFF.